The 15 T cell receptor beta chains below all came from one sample that was sequenced in a study of T-cell memory formation after mild COVID-19. TCRdb ran MiXCR on the 5' RACE reads and lists one entry per CDR3 protein. The table lists about 30,000 distinct CDR3 sequences, approximately 12% of them singletons, with 13% to 15% in the top ten. Sequencing was carried out using PBMCs or a T cell subset sorted from them (not recorded which). All receptors come from an adult woman who had mild COVID-19 (a few samples of this study predate the infection). Cell type and time point are not known.

This clonotype was found many times. The chain is built from TRBV4-1 and TRBJ1-5; tentative D call: TRBD1 (6 bases). The CDR3 has 16 residues. Germline CDR1 reads MGHRA; CDR2 reads YSYEKL. Trimming removed 0 bases at V and 1 base at J, with 10 bases between. CDR3 coding DNA: TGCGCCAGCAGCCAAGACGGGACACCCAGCAATCAGCCCCAGCATTTT. Translation: CASSQDGTPSNQPQHF.

This clonotype has at least ten counts. This sequence joins TRBV20-1 and TRBJ2-3; 8 bases agree with TRBD2. This CDR3 has 17 amino acids. V lost 3 bases, J lost 3 bases, and 14 bases stayed unmatched. The germline V gene encodes CDR1 DFQATT and CDR2 SNEGSKA (reference sequence). Here the CDR3 reads CSAREAPAGVLTDTQYF. DNA for the CDR3: TGCAGTGCTAGGGAAGCTCCAGCGGGAGTTCTAACAGATACGCAGTATTTT.

This clonotype occurred many times. This chain connects TRBV20-1 to TRBJ2-7; 8 bases are shared with TRBD2. CDR3 size: 12 residues. CDR1 DFQATT and CDR2 SNEGSKA come from the germline V gene (reference sequence). V gave up 6 bases and J gave up 9 bases; unmatched junction bases: 10. CDR3: CSAPGAGVGQYF. Written as DNA, the CDR3 is TGCAGTGCCCCGGGAGCGGGGGTGGGGCAGTACTTC.

In this sample, this clonotype turned up many times. The chain is built from TRBV5-6 and TRBJ2-5; possible D gene TRBD1, 6 bases. This CDR3 region has 14 residues. Trimming removed 0 bases from V and 4 bases from J, with 10 bases in between. CDR1 is SGHDT, CDR2 YYEEEE, per germline. Here the CDR3 reads CASSLEQGGETQYF. DNA for the CDR3: TGTGCCAGCAGCTTGGAACAGGGCGGAGAGACCCAGTACTTC.

This clonotype was counted ten times or more. V is TRBV6-5 and J is TRBJ2-7; D perhaps matches TRBD1 (5 bases). CDR1 is MNHEY, CDR2 SVGAGI, per germline. The CDR3 runs to 15 residues. V was pared by 6 bases and J by 0 bases, with 15 bases between. CDR3 DNA: TGTGCCAGCAGCCGCGGCAGCAGGGACTCCTACGAGCAGTACTTC. Amino acids: CASSRGSRDSYEQYF.

Many counts were recorded for this clonotype. CDR3 in DNA: TGCGCCAGCAGGACAGGGGTAGGGGAGCAGTACTTC. Translated, it gives CASRTGVGEQYF. The chain links TRBV5-1 to TRBJ2-7; TRBD1 matches 8 bases. There are 12 residues in the CDR3. Germline CDR1 is SGHRS and CDR2 is YFSETQ. V lost 5 bases and J lost 7; bases outside the gene matches: 5.

V and J are TRBV20-1 and TRBJ2-3, with unresolved D. The CDR3 extends over 14 amino acids. Germline V gives CDR1 DFQATT, CDR2 SNEGSKA (reference sequence). V dropped 1 base and J dropped 4 bases, with 12 bases sitting between them. As DNA, the CDR3 is TGCAGTGCTAGAGGCGCCGCGGCAGCAGATACGCAGTATTTT. Translated, it gives CSARGAAAADTQYF.

Relative to its sample, this clonotype is medium-sized. The V and J genes are TRBV7-9 and TRBJ1-4; D is ambiguous. The CDR3 covers 15 residues. Germline-derived CDR1 and CDR2 are SEHNR and FQNEAQ (reference sequence). Trimming removed 1 base from V and 7 bases from J, with 13 bases in between. The CDR3, as DNA: TGTGCCAGCAGCTTAGGCGATCTGAGTGGTGAAAAACTGTTTTTT. This codes for CASSLGDLSGEKLFF.

This clonotype counts as medium-sized. The chain employs TRBV5-1 and TRBJ2-3; tentatively, D is TRBD2 (6 bases). The V gene's germline CDR1 is SGHRS and CDR2 YFSETQ. Trimming removed 4 bases from V and 2 bases from J, with 11 bases in between. The CDR3 extends over 14 amino acids. CDR3 loop: CASSRRTITDTQYF. The DNA of the CDR3 is TGCGCCAGCAGCCGAAGGACTATCACAGATACGCAGTATTTT.

Ten or more counts support this clonotype. CDR3 protein: CASSFLGTSGRVGEQYF. Written as DNA, the CDR3 is TGTGCCAGCAGTTTTTTGGGGACTAGCGGGAGGGTAGGCGAGCAGTACTTC. This chain joins TRBV12-3 or TRBV12-4 and TRBJ2-7; 16 bases match TRBD2. CDR3 length equals 17 residues. V gave up 3 bases and J gave up 6 bases; unmatched junction bases: 8.

This clonotype was seen at least ten times. The chain recombines TRBV27 with TRBJ1-2, with TRBD1 matching 8 bases. Germline CDR1 and CDR2: MNHEY and SMNVEV (reference sequence). V was pared by 7 bases and J by 4 bases, with 14 bases of the junction left unmatched. CDR3 length: 16 amino acids. CDR3 region: CASKGQGAIGVYGYTF. CDR3 DNA sequence: TGTGCCAGCAAGGGGCAGGGGGCAATCGGAGTCTATGGCTACACCTTC.

This clonotype was observed many times. This chain connects TRBV7-2 to TRBJ2-1; the D is unclear. Germline V lookup: CDR1 SGHTA, CDR2 FQGNSA. This CDR3 region has 15 residues. V lost 1 base and J 2 bases, leaving 9 bases between the germline ends. CDR3 sequence: CASSLGSEPYNEQFF. The CDR3 nucleotides are TGTGCCAGCAGCTTAGGCAGCGAGCCCTACAATGAGCAGTTCTTC.

This clonotype was seen at least ten times. The chain couples TRBV2 to TRBJ2-7; 12 bases agree with TRBD2. The germline gives CDR1 SNHLY, CDR2 FYNNEI. Trimming at V came to 7 bases and at J to 7 bases, leaving 14 bases not matched to a gene. This CDR3 has 16 amino acids. DNA of the CDR3: TGTGCCAGCACCGGGCCGGGACTAGCGGGTTATAAGGAGCAGTACTTC. This gives the protein CASTGPGLAGYKEQYF.

Ten or more counts support this clonotype. The genes are TRBV6-5 and TRBJ2-4, with D possibly TRBD2 on 6 matching bases. Germline V gene data show CDR1 as MNHEY and CDR2 as SVGAGI. V was shortened by 6 bases and J by 2 bases, with 17 bases between the two germline ends. The CDR3 covers 16 residues. The chain's CDR3 is CASSHMARGTKNIQYF. CDR3 in DNA: TGTGCCAGCAGCCATATGGCTCGGGGGACCAAAAACATTCAGTACTTC.

This clonotype ranks as medium-sized (0.01 to 0.1%). The chain recombines TRBV10-3 with TRBJ1-4, with a possible D match to TRBD1 (6 bases). CDR1 ENHRY and CDR2 SYGVKD come from the germline V gene. The CDR3 sequence is 18 residues long. The V end was cut by 4 bases, the J end by 0 bases, with 18 bases between. This chain's CDR3 is CAISVGRGGGTTNEKLFF. CDR3 coding DNA: TGTGCCATCAGTGTCGGCAGGGGAGGAGGAACAACTAATGAAAAACTGTTTTTT.